This T cell receptor beta chain appears in the sequencing data of a study of T cell responses to AZD1222 COVID-19 vaccine. TCRdb keeps only in-frame clones here, not all; method: immunoSEQ multiplex PCR. The sample includes some 47,000 clones, around 90% of them seen just once. Notes on the study in general: The donor cohort was predominantly white British with a female majority, and clonal diversity may have been underestimated. Only five to seven AZD1222 recipients were seropositive at baseline. Repertoires were obtained solely post-peak T cell response. Reportedly, nearly half the spike-specific TCRs target unmutated variant regions.

Germline V CDR1 and CDR2: MDHEN, SYDVKM. The V gene lost 6 bases and the J gene lost 2 bases, with 13 bases spanning the gap. The CDR3 loop spans 14 amino acids. Turning to this clone: Its antigen remains unknown.

The clonotype was recovered from an adult who received the AZD1222 COVID-19 vaccine. This chain joins TRBV28 and TRBJ1-1; D unclear. The sequencing used peripheral blood, collected 28 days after the second AZD1222 dose. CDR3 bases: TGTGCCAGCAGAGGCGGGCCGATCAACACTGAAGCTTTCTTT. Translation gives CASRGGPINTEAFF. The full variable domain, its missing parts supplied by reference TRBV28 and TRBJ1-1, is DVKVTQSSRYLVKRTGEKVFLECVQDMDHENMFWYRQDPGLGLRLIYFSYDVKMKEKGDIPEGYSVSREKKERFSLILESASTNQTSMYLCASRGGPINTEAFFGQGTRLTVV.